The present T cell receptor (beta chain) was sequenced within a study of CD8+CD57+ T cells in acquired aplastic anemia. V was clipped by 0 bases and J by 6 bases, with 10 bases between them. Germline CDR1 reads SGDLS; CDR2 reads YYNGEE. The CDR3 covers 14 residues. Those patients picked for sequencing had displayed CD8+CD57+ cell expansion on flow cytometry. The diagnosis in all patients was severe acquired aplastic anemia. Study outcomes and limitations: Comparison of patients with controls identified around 28 shared CD8+ CDR3 sequences.

This clonotype appeared a single time. What it recognizes is unknown. Genomic DNA constituted the template upon which TCR beta VDJ and CDR3 profiling was performed. Each CDR3 protein gets one entry after TCRdb re-called the reads with MiXCR. The sample holds approximately 200,000 distinct CDR3 sequences, roughly 53% seen once. The receptor comes from a human donor with aplastic anemia. The rearrangement uses TRBV9 and TRBJ2-1; D might be TRBD2 (6 bases). The sequenced sample was sorted CD4+, CD8+, or CD8+CD57+ T cells (not recorded which) from PBMCs. DNA of the CDR3: TGTGCCAGCAGCGTAGGTGCGGGGCCCAATGAGCAGTTCTTC. Translation gives CASSVGAGPNEQFF.